This TCR beta chain was identified during a study of cytomegalovirus exposure and HLA in healthy donors (dated by TCRdb to the late 2010s). About the investigation overall: An earlier analysis of approximately 550 of the donors reported about 290 Gb of sequence data and roughly 100 million unique TCR beta sequences from some 180 million T cells. The later analysis used no new phenotypic data to find candidate immune exposures, relying instead on TCR beta sequences and their occurrence across donors. The number of typed donors differed by locus: roughly 620-630 for A, B, C, DRB1 and DQB1; 500 to 550 for DQA1; some 610 for DPA1; and some 470 for DPB1. A later genetic analysis took genome-wide SNP genotypes for about three fifths of the roughly 700 donors and used that subset as a discovery cohort. The study profiled the T cell repertoires of 666 subjects by immunosequencing and related them to cytomegalovirus serostatus. Donor age, sex, ethnicity and CMV serostatus were collected together with the repertoire data. All discovery cohort repertoires had been generated on a single sequencing platform. A handful of DR-DQ haplotypes were handled as single units for association and clustering because linkage in the cohort was strong. Both class I and class II loci were covered by HLA typing, at four-digit resolution. An earlier analysis of a few hundred of the donors applied high-throughput TCR beta sequencing to assess whether each TCR beta V gene segment acted as functional or pseudogenic. Approximately 310 gigabases of sequencing data and approximately 80 million unique TCR sequences were included in an early release covering 550 to 650 HLA-typed donors. The study aimed to test whether signatures of past pathogen exposure could be identified by cataloging public T cell receptors. A separate validation cohort of over a hundred different subjects was used in addition to the 666-subject first cohort. High-throughput TCR immunosequencing, statistical association of individual TCRs with disease status, and machine learning were combined to predict cytomegalovirus infection status. On average, roughly 200,000 unique TCR beta nucleotide sequences were sequenced per donor among about 400 genotyped donors of the cohort, with 15% to 20% of those sequences being non-productive. A later analysis re-analyzed previously published TCR beta repertoires from 500 to 700 donors and added high-resolution HLA genotyping to study TCR occurrence patterns. The genetic ancestry cluster associated with self-reported Caucasian donors included about 81% of the 300 to 450 genotyped donors. Points the paper makes about the study in general: In a later analysis, around 15,000 TCR beta sequences were associated with specific HLA alleles at a false discovery rate of 0.05. The classifier was reported to diagnose cytomegalovirus status with high specificity and sensitivity in both the original cohort and the validation cohort. In a later analysis, TCR association rates were found to vary across HLA loci, with the most associated TCRs seen for DRB1 alleles and the fewest for HLA-C alleles. A further reported finding was that TCR beta sequences accurately predicted the HLA-A and HLA-B alleles for most subjects in the first cohort. According to a later analysis, most CMV-associated TCR beta chains appeared to be HLA-restricted, and the HLA associations seemed to be driven largely by CMV exposure. CMV serostatus was the only immune exposure information available for the cohort. Broadly in line with IMGT annotations, most TCR beta V segments showed up in productive rearrangements about 87% or about 30% of the time in an earlier analysis of about 500 of the donors. Around 16 rarely observed V segments, including chromosome 9 orphons, were excluded from the earlier analysis of a few hundred of the donors because counts were too low. Some IMGT-functional V segments, including TRBV6-2 and TRBV6-3, could not be distinguished by the 87-base-pair reads and were therefore excluded. This cohort had only TCR beta chains sequenced, and the lack of alpha or paired-chain data limited which features could be detected. A total of 150 to 200 TCR beta chains were listed by the study as associated with cytomegalovirus. Because HLA typing was unavailable for some donors at each locus, only the typed subset was used in association tests. In a later genetic analysis, a missense DCLRE1C variant was associated with V-gene and J-gene trimming of TCR beta chains, and the association was replicated in an independent cohort. Presence/absence analyses assumed roughly uniform sequencing depth across donors, an assumption that may not hold. Across donors, most TCR sequences were observed very rarely, whereas some public TCRs were present in many individuals. When HLA alleles, especially DR and DQ, strongly co-occurred, attributing TCR associations to individual alleles was difficult. It was suggested by the authors that the approach could potentially be generalized to other disease states and immunological phenotypes. Several of the top co-occurrence clusters appeared to be linked to parvovirus B19, influenza, CMV and Epstein-Barr virus, according to a later analysis. In a later analysis, HLA-associated TCR beta chains showed more clonal expansion and lower generation probabilities than non-associated chains that were equally common. A few of the identified cytomegalovirus-associated TCR beta chains were confirmed in vitro to be specific for cytomegalovirus antigens. A cluster of highly shared sequence variants was judged likely to represent a technical artifact of the sequencing pipeline. Correlated functional status among segregating V segments might be attributable to linkage disequilibrium, but an unknown experimental factor could not be ruled out. According to a later genetic analysis, donors in an Asian-associated ancestry cluster had fewer N-insertions in productive TCRs than the approximately 670-donor mean.

As regards this clone: Its binding antigen is unknown. No per-base quality is available; no much larger clone lies one base away.

From the cysteine through the phenylalanine, the CDR3 covers 12 amino acids. Only CDR3 DNA remains: 36 bases, in frame from the first base. V lost 3 bases and J lost 14 bases; the stretch between them is 14 bases long. Reading the germline V gene gives CDR1 SNHLY and CDR2 FYNNEI. Library prep was done by the immunoSEQ multiplex PCR assay. A mixture of 60 forward primers for TCR Vbeta segments and 13 reverse primers for TCR Jbeta segments was used in the multiplex PCR. The CDR3 region of rearranged TCR beta genes was amplified from genomic DNA by a multiplex PCR assay. The amplified TCR beta libraries were sequenced on the Illumina HiSeq System as 87-base-pair reads. The published analysis was carried out like this. A later analysis counted approximately 74 million unique TCR beta chains across the 550 to 750 repertoires, and 10 million to 12 million of these chains were shared by at least two donors. Raw reads were error-corrected and collapsed into unique sequences by a nearest-neighbor algorithm in which closely related sequences were merged to remove PCR and sequencing errors. V, D and J gene segments were assigned by aligning CDR3 sequences to IMGT reference sequences. For a sequence to be retained, a match of at least six nucleotides was required to both a V gene segment and a J gene segment. Rearrangements were called productive when the CDR3 lacked stop codons and stayed in frame with V and J; all others were non-productive. Following IMGT convention, CDR3 was defined as the stretch from the second conserved V-encoded cysteine to the conserved J-encoded phenylalanine. The earlier analysis of some 600 of the donors excluded sequences that lacked an unambiguous match to a single V gene segment. An earlier analysis of fewer than 650 of the donors classified V segments as functional when productive rearrangements were above 56.7% and as segregating when the standard deviation between donors was above 5%. A statistical classification framework was developed to diagnose cytomegalovirus status using the catalog of TCR beta chain sequences. A later analysis assigned V and J genes by comparing TCR nucleotide sequences with IMGT/GENE-DB human TR gene sequences. Using the TCRdist pipeline, a later analysis assigned CDR3 sequences along with most-parsimonious VDJ recombination scenarios. In a later analysis, each TCR beta chain was defined by its CDR3 amino acid sequence together with its V-gene family, and reads without a unique V-gene family were excluded. To address suspected cross-contamination and a sequencing artifact, a later analysis removed 450 to 700 highly shared, low-generation-probability nucleotide sequences. In a later analysis, a clonal expansion index was calculated for each public chain from normalized within-repertoire ranks of inferred template counts. In a later analysis, generation probabilities were computed with a VDJ recombination model fitted to out-of-frame rearrangements, and the resulting probabilities were checked against IGoR. Hypergeometric tests were used in a later analysis to score TCR-TCR, TCR-HLA and TCR-CMV co-occurrence, with a repertoire-size bias correction applied to the TCR pairs. A later analysis estimated false discovery rates by permuting HLA or CMV assignments 20 times. In a later analysis, co-occurring TCRs were grouped using DBSCAN, with TCRdist sequence similarity added in when clustering inside HLA-allele-positive subsets. Co-occurrence clustering excluded repertoires with fewer than 30,000 or more than 120,000 public chains, plus five with anomalous nucleotide sharing. The clones in this table, taken by TCRdb from immuneACCESS, are in-frame only. Not every clone is retained; where verified, under half of the shortfall comes from an unresolved V gene, and the cause of the rest is unknown. V and J calls plus clone size are reproduced from that table; the DNA served to infer D and trimming. This sample comprises about 110,000 clones, more than 9.5% of them detected only once. The top ten clonotypes cover around 15% of the sample.

The cohort was made up of approximately 700 healthy bone marrow donors. At the time of sampling, all cohort members were nominally healthy, though unrecorded immune exposures were likely present. The donor was CMV seropositive and belonged to the group of more than 250 seropositive cohort members. A peripheral blood sample was provided by each donor, and peripheral blood mononuclear cells were used for TCR beta sequencing. The Qiagen DNeasy Blood Extraction Kit was used to extract genomic DNA from the blood cell samples. This sequence was found in a man aged 40-50 years in good health and CMV-seropositive. The sequenced sample consisted of PBMCs. Rearrangement joined TRBV2 to TRBJ2-1, with a tentative D gene TRBD2 over 6 matching bases. The CDR3: CASSEGGRSKFF. Read as DNA, the sequence is TGTGCCAGCAGTGAGGGTGGGAGGTCGAAGTTCTTC. The CDR3 plus the reference TRBV2 and TRBJ2-1 genes for the other parts give the full variable domain: EPEVTQTPSHQVTQMGQEVILRCVPISNHLYFYWYRQILGQKVEFLVSFYNNEISEKSEIFDDQFSVERPDGSNFTLKIRSTKLEDSAMYFCASSEGGRSKFFGPGTRLTVL.